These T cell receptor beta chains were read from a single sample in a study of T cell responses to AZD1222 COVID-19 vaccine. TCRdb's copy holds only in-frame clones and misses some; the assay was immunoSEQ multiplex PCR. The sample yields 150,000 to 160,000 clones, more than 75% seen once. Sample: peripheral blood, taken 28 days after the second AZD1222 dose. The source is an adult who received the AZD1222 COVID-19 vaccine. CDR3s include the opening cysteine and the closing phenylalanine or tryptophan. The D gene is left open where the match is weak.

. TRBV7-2 CASSMSGTSYNEQFF
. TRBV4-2 CASSQDWRLGTNEKLFF
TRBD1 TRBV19 CASRDRSRGGTEAFF
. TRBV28 CASRLASSGANVLTF
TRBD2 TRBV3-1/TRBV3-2 CASSPRLAGNTGELFF
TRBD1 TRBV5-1 CASSRTTGANTGELFF
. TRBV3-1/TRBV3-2 CASSPRGAGSIQYF
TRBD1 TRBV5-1 CASSLSWTGVGNTIYF
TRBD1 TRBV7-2 CASSFRGTGGHEQYF
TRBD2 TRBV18 CASSPAGLVHNEQFF
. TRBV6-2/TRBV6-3 CASSYSRAGKEAFF
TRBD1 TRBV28 CASRPDRVSFSAQYF
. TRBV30 CAWTPNRNNQPQHF
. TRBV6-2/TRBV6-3 CASSYSGAGANVLTF
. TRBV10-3 CAISESTREQFF
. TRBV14 CASSQVDSNSPLHF
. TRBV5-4 CASSPRGGVNTEAFF
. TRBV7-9 CASSLAHGSYEQYF
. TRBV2 CASSPTGGSNSPLHF
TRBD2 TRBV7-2 CASSHGLARTAYEQYF
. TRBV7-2 CASSSWGSYNEQFF
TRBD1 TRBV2 CASSYRGNTEAFF
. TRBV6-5 CASGPDQPQHF
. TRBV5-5 CASSFKETQYF
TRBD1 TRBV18 CASSPGTARDGYTF
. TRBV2 CASRMGSEKLFF
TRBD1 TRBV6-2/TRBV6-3 CASRPPRGSNTQYF
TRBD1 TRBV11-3 CASPRRDSKYEKLFF
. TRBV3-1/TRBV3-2 CASSQEARRVTGNTIYF
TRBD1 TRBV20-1 CSGTGGEQFF
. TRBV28 CASSPNTNNSPLHF
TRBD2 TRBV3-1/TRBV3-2 CASSQPGLAGRQYF
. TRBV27 CASSLTPLSTGNYGYTF
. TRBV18 CASSPPSSSNQPQHF
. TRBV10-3 CAISQQIDLLMAYEQYF
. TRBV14 CASSQRPTGFEAFF
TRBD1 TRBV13 CASRRQGNSPLHF
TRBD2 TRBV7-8 CASSLVGTSSLQETQYF
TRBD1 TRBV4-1 CASSQVGGRAGNSPLHF
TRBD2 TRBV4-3 CASSQDGRLAHEQYF
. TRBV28 CASSLPRPGAGDYGYTF
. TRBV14 CASSQADRTKNIQYF
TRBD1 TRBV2 CASRTGRTGVPNEQFF
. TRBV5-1 CASSLDTGSYNEQFF
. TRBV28 CASTGQYNSPLHF
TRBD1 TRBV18 CASSRQGNTEAFF
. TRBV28 CASSGGRAGSSYNSPLHF
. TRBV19 CASAGTPLSDTQYF
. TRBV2 CASKAGIGGRYGYTF
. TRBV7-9 CASSPTRGEQYF
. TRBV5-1 CASSFDTAGNTIYF
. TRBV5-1 CASSLGARGGVETQYF
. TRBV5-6 CASSLDRVFGTGELFF
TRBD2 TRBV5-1 CASSFSGRENNEQFF
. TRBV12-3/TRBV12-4 CASSPTANEQFF
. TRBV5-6 CASSSLSGRNTEAFF
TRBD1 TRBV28 CASRKQGGGYSNQPQHF
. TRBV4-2 CASSRDSGTVSYEQYF
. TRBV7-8 CASSLDLGIGYTF